Below, 20 T cell receptor beta chains from the same sample are listed, as sequenced in a study of blood T cells in healthy people across ages. Next came a second PCR, run for roughly 6 to 11 cycles, which used a sample-barcoded 5' primer along with a J-beta primer mix. One entry per CDR3 protein results from TCRdb running MiXCR on the 5' RACE reads. The table has 600,000 or so distinct CDR3 sequences, around 48% seen once; the top ten hold 20% to 25%. The specimen was blood. The origin of the receptors is a man older than 75 in good health.

This clonotype was seen more than once but under ten times. The V and J genes are TRBV7-9 and TRBJ2-1; D gene ambiguous. Germline V lookup: CDR1 SEHNR, CDR2 FQNEAQ (reference sequence). V was clipped by 0 bases and J by 6 bases, with 3 bases between them. The CDR3 is 12 amino acids. CDR3 in amino acids: CASSLAFNEQFF. In DNA form, the CDR3 reads TGTGCCAGCAGCTTAGCCTTCAATGAGCAGTTCTTC.

This chain connects TRBV20-1 to TRBJ2-5; 7 nucleotides align to TRBD1. Trimming took 2 bases from V and 0 from J; bases not matched to a gene: 12. This CDR3 region has 17 residues. Germline V gene sequence: CDR1 DFQATT, CDR2 SNEGSKA (reference sequence). DNA of the CDR3: TGCAGTGCTAGACCACTCCGACAGGGAGAGTACCAAGAGACCCAGTACTTC. Protein sequence: CSARPLRQGEYQETQYF.

V gene TRBV5-1 combines with J gene TRBJ2-3, with TRBD1 identical over 7 bases. The germline CDR1 and CDR2 sequences are SGHRS and YFSETQ. The CDR3 loop spans 14 amino acids. With V trimmed by 2 bases and J by 4 bases, 4 bases remained unmatched. The CDR3 loop is CASSLSQGADTQYF. CDR3 nucleotide sequence: TGCGCCAGCAGCTTAAGTCAGGGGGCAGATACGCAGTATTTT. Full variable domain (rest looked up from reference TRBV5-1 and TRBJ2-3): KAGVTQTPRYLIKTRGQQVTLSCSPISGHRSVSWYQQTPGQGLQFLFEYFSETQRNKGNFPGRFSGRQFSNSRSEMNVSTLELGDSALYLCASSLSQGADTQYFGPGTRLTVL.

This clonotype came up many times. The rearrangement links TRBV4-2 to TRBJ2-7; D call uncertain. V was clipped by 0 bases and J by 2 bases, with 11 bases between them. Germline V CDR1 and CDR2: LGHNA, YNFKEQ. CDR3 length: 15 amino acids. DNA for the CDR3: TGTGCCAGCAGCCAAGATTGGACGGTTACCTACGAGCAGTACTTC. It encodes CASSQDWTVTYEQYF.

The gene calls are TRBV2 and TRBJ2-3; 10 nucleotides line up with TRBD2. After removal of 6 bases from V and 4 bases from J, the junction contained 10 bases not matched to a gene. The CDR3 covers 16 residues. Per the germline V gene, CDR1 is SNHLY and CDR2 is FYNNEI. CDR3 sequence (DNA): TGTGCCAGCAGAGCCGGGACTAGCGTTACCGCAGATACGCAGTATTTT. This codes for CASRAGTSVTADTQYF.

This clonotype has more than one count but fewer than ten. The rearrangement joins TRBV7-2 to TRBJ2-3; 11 nucleotides agree with TRBD2. Germline-derived CDR1 and CDR2 are SGHTA and FQGNSA. The CDR3 runs to 17 residues. Trimming at V came to 5 bases and at J to 1 base, leaving 8 bases not matched to a gene. The chain's CDR3 is CASSPRLAGMGTDTQYF. In DNA, the CDR3 is TGTGCCAGCAGCCCTCGACTAGCGGGGATGGGCACAGATACGCAGTATTTT. Filled out from reference TRBV7-2 and TRBJ2-3, the complete variable domain reads GAGVSQSPSNKVTEKGKDVELRCDPISGHTALYWYRQSLGQGLEFLIYFQGNSAPDKSGLPSDRFSAERTGGSVSTLTIQRTQQEDSAVYLCASSPRLAGMGTDTQYFGPGTRLTVL.

The rearrangement uses TRBV7-2 and TRBJ2-3, with TRBD2 matching 7 bases. Germline-derived CDR1 and CDR2 are SGHTA and FQGNSA. This CDR3 comprises 16 residues. The J segment lost 1 base and the V segment lost 5 bases, leaving 9 bases of the junction unmatched. The CDR3 here is CASSQVGLAGTDTQYF. In nucleotides, the CDR3 is TGTGCCAGCAGCCAAGTCGGGCTAGCGGGCACAGATACGCAGTATTTT.

DNA for the CDR3: TGTGCCAGCAGCTTAGCGTCCTTAGCCGGGGAGCTGTTTTTT. Residues: CASSLASLAGELFF. The J gene is TRBJ2-2, the V gene TRBV7-2; D unresolved. This CDR3 comprises 14 residues. Germline V gene sequence: CDR1 SGHTA, CDR2 FQGNSA. Trimming cost V 0 bases and J 6 bases, with 8 bases left between them. Using reference TRBV7-2 and TRBJ2-2 for the parts outside the CDR3, the full variable domain is GAGVSQSPSNKVTEKGKDVELRCDPISGHTALYWYRQSLGQGLEFLIYFQGNSAPDKSGLPSDRFSAERTGGSVSTLTIQRTQQEDSAVYLCASSLASLAGELFFGEGSRLTVL.

This clonotype was seen more than once but under ten times. This chain joins TRBV9 and TRBJ1-6, with D perhaps matching TRBD1 (5 bases). Germline V lookup: CDR1 SGDLS, CDR2 YYNGEE. V lost 4 bases, J lost 7 bases, and 15 bases lay in between. This CDR3 is built from 15 residues. DNA of the CDR3: TGTGCCAGCAGCATCCGGGACGGCGAAAATTCACCCCTCCACTTT. It codes for CASSIRDGENSPLHF.

This clonotype was counted many times. This chain connects TRBV6-5 to TRBJ1-2; a possible D gene is TRBD1 (6 bases). This CDR3 region has 17 residues. V was cut by 3 bases and J by 5 bases, with 22 bases left in between. Germline V gene data show CDR1 as MNHEY and CDR2 as SVGAGI. In DNA form, the CDR3 reads TGTGCCAGCAGTTATTTCTCCGGGACAAGCCTGAAGTATGGCTACACCTTC. Translation: CASSYFSGTSLKYGYTF.

This clonotype appeared a few times. The chain couples TRBV6-2 or TRBV6-3 to TRBJ2-7; either TRBD1 or TRBD2 may supply D (5 bases each). Germline loops: CDR1 MNHEY, CDR2 SVGEGT. V was clipped by 6 bases and J by 2 bases, with 8 bases between them. This CDR3 is built from 12 residues. The CDR3 sequence: CASSRDAYEQYF. CDR3 sequence (DNA): TGTGCCAGCAGCAGGGACGCCTACGAGCAGTACTTC.

This clonotype was recorded a few times. The rearrangement uses TRBV2 and TRBJ2-3, with TRBD2 matching over 13 bases. Per the germline V gene, CDR1 is SNHLY and CDR2 is FYNNEI. This CDR3 comprises 14 residues. Trimming took 4 bases from V and 8 from J; bases not matched to a gene: 3. DNA of the CDR3: TGTGCCAGCAGTGGGACTAGCGGGGGAGTTACGCAGTATTTT. It is translated as CASSGTSGGVTQYF.

The V call is TRBV7-2, the J call TRBJ2-1, with 8 bases that match TRBD2. The CDR3 sequence is 14 residues long. The V and J ends lost 4 bases and 9 bases, in that order; junction bases with no gene match: 8. CDR1 and CDR2 (germline): SGHTA, FQGNSA. CDR3 in amino acids: CASSSAGVRSEQFF. As DNA, the CDR3 is TGTGCCAGCAGCTCAGCGGGAGTCCGCAGTGAGCAGTTCTTC.

The chain's CDR3 is CASSLLDRADSPLHF. The CDR3 coding sequence is TGTGCCAGCAGTCTACTAGACAGGGCGGATTCACCCCTCCACTTT. This chain links TRBV12-3 or TRBV12-4 with TRBJ1-6; 7 bases are a match to TRBD1. The CDR3 is 15 amino acids. The ends lost 5 bases at V and 8 bases at J; junction bases unmatched: 9.

The chain carries TRBV24-1 and TRBJ1-2, with D possibly TRBD1 on 6 matching bases. CDR1 and CDR2 from the germline V gene are KGHDR and SFDVKD. V lost 3 bases, J lost 5 bases, and 6 bases lay in between. This CDR3 region has 12 residues. Written as DNA, the CDR3 is TGTGCCACCAGTGATCAGGGGTATGGCTACACCTTC. Translating it yields CATSDQGYGYTF.

The V call is TRBV7-9, the J call TRBJ2-3, with D unclear. This CDR3 is 14 amino acids long. Between the trimmed V and J ends, which lost 1 base and 6 bases, there was a span of 11 bases. Germline V gene data show CDR1 as SEHNR and CDR2 as FQNEAQ (reference sequence). The CDR3 nucleotides read TGTGCCAGCAGCTTAGGGGTCAGGCGGGATACGCAGTATTTT. Residues: CASSLGVRRDTQYF.

The chain uses TRBV6-1 and TRBJ2-5, with unresolved D. This CDR3 is built from 15 residues. Germline assignment: CDR1 MNHNS and CDR2 SASEGT. V was pared by 5 bases and J by 4 bases, with 17 bases between. CDR3 nucleotide sequence: TGTGCCAGCAGTCAGTACCGGGCCCCAGGAGAGACCCAGTACTTC. This codes for CASSQYRAPGETQYF.

J is TRBJ2-1 and V is TRBV28; maybe TRBD2 (7 bases). Germline assignment: CDR1 MDHEN and CDR2 SYDVKM. The CDR3 extends over 14 amino acids. Trimming left V 8 bases short and J 7 bases short, with 18 bases between. The CDR3 here is CASLNGGRGNEQFF. The CDR3 DNA sequence: TGTGCCAGCTTAAACGGGGGGCGGGGGAATGAGCAGTTCTTC.

The chain combines TRBV4-2 with TRBJ2-1; TRBD2 aligns across 9 bases. Germline V CDR1 and CDR2: LGHNA, YNFKEQ. There are 16 residues in the CDR3. The V and J ends lost 0 bases and 6 bases, in that order; junction bases with no gene match: 6. As DNA, the CDR3 is TGTGCCAGCAGCCAAGAGGATAGCGGGAGCGCCAATGAGCAGTTCTTC. It is translated as CASSQEDSGSANEQFF.

This clonotype showed up just a few times. The chain has TRBV5-7 and TRBJ2-5; 7 bases are shared with TRBD1. TRBV5-7 is flagged as an ORF with uncertain function. Trimming removed 0 bases from V and 0 bases from J; junction bases left unmatched: 2. The CDR3 runs 15 residues. The CDR3 region has the DNA TGTGCCAGCAGCTTGGGACAGGGAAACCAAGAGACCCAGTACTTC. Translation: CASSLGQGNQETQYF.